The rows below give T cell receptor beta chains drawn from one sample of a study of blood T cell repertoires in COVID-19. Sequencing was performed with immunoSEQ multiplex PCR; in TCRdb, only in-frame clones are kept and a portion is missing. The repertoire includes about 120,000 clones, 77% of them detected once, and 6.5% to 9% sits in the top ten. Sequenced sample: peripheral blood. The receptors were sampled from a human donor in a cohort sampled during active COVID-19. The CDR3 runs from the conserved cysteine through the conserved F or W. Fields, in order: J gene, clone size, D gene, V gene, CDR3 DNA, CDR3 protein. D genes are given only for firm matches. Some rows have no size entry. The others give once, few or many, or a class for an expanded clone.

j_gene: TRBJ2-5
abundance: .
d_gene: TRBD1
v_gene: TRBV11-2
CDR3nt: TGTGCCAGCAGCTTAGGGTTGTTGACAGGGGGCCGGGAGACCCAGTACTTC
CDR3aa: CASSLGLLTGGRETQYF

j_gene: TRBJ1-2
abundance: .
d_gene: .
v_gene: TRBV6-5
CDR3nt: TGTGCCAGCAGTACGGACAGAACTAACTATGGCTACACCTTC
CDR3aa: CASSTDRTNYGYTF

j_gene: TRBJ2-2
abundance: .
d_gene: .
v_gene: TRBV6-1
CDR3nt: TGTGCCAGCAGTGAATGGAGGTTGGATATTGCCGGGGAGCTGTTTTTT
CDR3aa: CASSEWRLDIAGELFF

j_gene: TRBJ1-2
abundance: .
d_gene: TRBD1
v_gene: TRBV19
CDR3nt: TGTGCCAGTAGGGGACAGGGGAACTATGGCTACACCTTC
CDR3aa: CASRGQGNYGYTF

j_gene: TRBJ2-7
abundance: once
d_gene: .
v_gene: TRBV6-1
CDR3nt: TGTGCCAGCAGTGATACGGACAGCTCCTACGAGCAGTACTTC
CDR3aa: CASSDTDSSYEQYF

j_gene: TRBJ2-7
abundance: .
d_gene: .
v_gene: TRBV11-3
CDR3nt: TGTGCCAGCAGCTTAACTAGAGCTCGGTACGAGCAGTACTTC
CDR3aa: CASSLTRARYEQYF

j_gene: TRBJ1-1
abundance: .
d_gene: .
v_gene: TRBV5-1
CDR3nt: TGCGCCAGCAGCCAACCGTGGGGGGGCACTGAAGCTTTCTTT
CDR3aa: CASSQPWGGTEAFF

j_gene: TRBJ2-7
abundance: .
d_gene: TRBD1
v_gene: TRBV7-9
CDR3nt: TGTGCCAGCAGCATCCCGGGACAGGGCAACGAGCAGTACTTC
CDR3aa: CASSIPGQGNEQYF

j_gene: TRBJ2-7
abundance: .
d_gene: TRBD1
v_gene: TRBV5-6
CDR3nt: TGTGCCAGCAGCCCAGCGACAGGGGGGAACGAGCAGTACTTC
CDR3aa: CASSPATGGNEQYF

j_gene: TRBJ1-2
abundance: .
d_gene: TRBD1
v_gene: TRBV9
CDR3nt: TGTGCCAGCAGCGCGACAGGGACTGGCTACACCTTC
CDR3aa: CASSATGTGYTF

j_gene: TRBJ1-1
abundance: once
d_gene: TRBD1
v_gene: TRBV7-2
CDR3nt: TGTGCCAGCAGCTTAGGACAGGGGGGCGCTGAAGCTTTCTTT
CDR3aa: CASSLGQGGAEAFF

j_gene: TRBJ2-7
abundance: .
d_gene: .
v_gene: TRBV11-2
CDR3nt: TGTGCCAGCAGCTTAAGTCCGGGAGCCTACGAGCAGTACTTC
CDR3aa: CASSLSPGAYEQYF

j_gene: TRBJ2-7
abundance: .
d_gene: TRBD2
v_gene: TRBV4-1
CDR3nt: TGCGCCAGCAGACCTAGCGGGGGGGTCTACGAGCAGTACTTC
CDR3aa: CASRPSGGVYEQYF

j_gene: TRBJ2-7
abundance: once
d_gene: .
v_gene: TRBV4-2
CDR3nt: TGTGCCAGCAGCCAAGATTCCGGCGGGGCCTACGAGCAGTACTTC
CDR3aa: CASSQDSGGAYEQYF

j_gene: TRBJ1-1
abundance: .
d_gene: .
v_gene: TRBV12-3/TRBV12-4
CDR3nt: TGTGCCAGCAGTTTAGCGCGTACCAGGGGAGCTTTCTTT
CDR3aa: CASSLARTRGAFF

j_gene: TRBJ2-7
abundance: .
d_gene: .
v_gene: TRBV6-1
CDR3nt: TGTGCCAGCAGTGAAAGCGGGTCCTACGAGCAGTACTTC
CDR3aa: CASSESGSYEQYF

j_gene: TRBJ2-2
abundance: .
d_gene: TRBD2
v_gene: TRBV19
CDR3nt: TGTGCCAGTAGTCTTAGCGGGGGAGGGGAGCTGTTTTTT
CDR3aa: CASSLSGGGELFF

j_gene: TRBJ2-7
abundance: once
d_gene: TRBD2
v_gene: TRBV30
CDR3nt: TGTGCCTGGAGCGAGGGACTAGCGGGAGGTGTAGGCTACGAGCAGTACTTC
CDR3aa: CAWSEGLAGGVGYEQYF

j_gene: TRBJ2-1
abundance: once
d_gene: TRBD2
v_gene: TRBV13
CDR3nt: TGTGCCAGCAGCCAAGCGGGGGCCTACAATGAGCAGTTCTTC
CDR3aa: CASSQAGAYNEQFF

j_gene: TRBJ2-5
abundance: .
d_gene: .
v_gene: TRBV3-1/TRBV3-2
CDR3nt: TGTGCCAGCAGACCCTCTAAGTACCAAGAGACCCAGTACTTC
CDR3aa: CASRPSKYQETQYF

j_gene: TRBJ2-1
abundance: .
d_gene: .
v_gene: TRBV11-2
CDR3nt: TGTGCCAGCAGCCCTGGACAGCTACCTGGGGATGAGCAGTTCTTC
CDR3aa: CASSPGQLPGDEQFF

j_gene: TRBJ2-1
abundance: few
d_gene: TRBD1
v_gene: TRBV13
CDR3nt: TGTGCCAGCAGCTTCAGGACAGGGGGCCACTATGAGCAGTTCTTC
CDR3aa: CASSFRTGGHYEQFF

j_gene: TRBJ1-5
abundance: .
d_gene: TRBD1
v_gene: TRBV4-1
CDR3nt: TGCGCCAGCAGCCAAGGGACAGGGGGAGGGCAGCCCCAGCATTTT
CDR3aa: CASSQGTGGGQPQHF

j_gene: TRBJ1-1
abundance: once
d_gene: .
v_gene: TRBV30
CDR3nt: TGTGCCTGGCGTCCCCCAGGGGAGAGCACTGAAGCTTTCTTT
CDR3aa: CAWRPPGESTEAFF

j_gene: TRBJ1-2
abundance: .
d_gene: .
v_gene: TRBV14
CDR3nt: TGTGCCAGCAGCCCCGCAGGGTATTATGGCTACACCTTC
CDR3aa: CASSPAGYYGYTF

j_gene: TRBJ2-7
abundance: .
d_gene: TRBD2
v_gene: TRBV18
CDR3nt: TGTGCCAGCTCACCTAGGACTAGCGAGAACGAGCAGTACTTC
CDR3aa: CASSPRTSENEQYF

j_gene: TRBJ1-2
abundance: .
d_gene: .
v_gene: TRBV7-2
CDR3nt: TGTGCCAGCGGCCCCTACTCAGGGGCCTTC
CDR3aa: CASGPYSGAF

j_gene: TRBJ2-3
abundance: few
d_gene: .
v_gene: TRBV3-1/TRBV3-2
CDR3nt: TGTGCCAGCAGCCAAGAGGGGGGATTTGGCACAGATACGCAGTATTTT
CDR3aa: CASSQEGGFGTDTQYF

j_gene: TRBJ2-2
abundance: .
d_gene: .
v_gene: TRBV21-1
CDR3nt: TGTGCCAGCAGCAACCGGGACAGGGGCAACACCGGGGAGCTGTTTTTT
CDR3aa: CASSNRDRGNTGELFF

j_gene: TRBJ2-1
abundance: .
d_gene: TRBD2
v_gene: TRBV6-5
CDR3nt: TGTGCCAGCAGGACTAGCAACACGAATGAGCAGTTCTTC
CDR3aa: CASRTSNTNEQFF

j_gene: TRBJ2-5
abundance: .
d_gene: .
v_gene: TRBV7-8
CDR3nt: TGTGCCAGCAGCTTATGGGACTACCAAGAGACCCAGTACTTC
CDR3aa: CASSLWDYQETQYF

j_gene: TRBJ1-2
abundance: few
d_gene: .
v_gene: TRBV5-4
CDR3nt: TGTGCCAGCAGCCCCCCAGGCACTAACTATGGCTACACCTTC
CDR3aa: CASSPPGTNYGYTF

j_gene: TRBJ2-1
abundance: .
d_gene: TRBD2
v_gene: TRBV7-9
CDR3nt: TGTGCCAGCAGCAAGACTAGCCCTGAGCAGTTCTTC
CDR3aa: CASSKTSPEQFF

j_gene: TRBJ2-7
abundance: few
d_gene: .
v_gene: TRBV2
CDR3nt: TGTGCCAGCAGTGAGGGTGCGGGAACCGCCTACGAGCAGTACTTC
CDR3aa: CASSEGAGTAYEQYF

j_gene: TRBJ2-1
abundance: .
d_gene: TRBD1
v_gene: TRBV2
CDR3nt: TGTGCCAGCATCCGAGACAGGGGCGGGATGAATGAGCAGTTCTTC
CDR3aa: CASIRDRGGMNEQFF

j_gene: TRBJ1-1
abundance: once
d_gene: TRBD1
v_gene: TRBV19
CDR3nt: TGTGCCAGTAACCCTACCCGGGACAGGGAGTCCACTGAAGCTTTCTTT
CDR3aa: CASNPTRDRESTEAFF

j_gene: TRBJ2-7
abundance: .
d_gene: .
v_gene: TRBV11-3
CDR3nt: TGTGCCAGCAGCGCTAGGGCACAGGGAAATGAGCAGTACTTC
CDR3aa: CASSARAQGNEQYF

j_gene: TRBJ1-1
abundance: .
d_gene: .
v_gene: TRBV29-1
CDR3nt: TGCAGCGTTGTGGATGGGCGAGAAGCTTTCTTT
CDR3aa: CSVVDGREAFF

j_gene: TRBJ1-1
abundance: once
d_gene: .
v_gene: TRBV7-2
CDR3nt: TGTGCCAGCAGCTCACCCTCAGGCACAGGCGGGAGCACTGAAGCTTTCTTT
CDR3aa: CASSSPSGTGGSTEAFF

j_gene: TRBJ2-7
abundance: .
d_gene: TRBD1
v_gene: TRBV30
CDR3nt: TGTGCCTGGGGGGGAGCAGGGGGTTTCGAGCAGTACTTC
CDR3aa: CAWGGAGGFEQYF

j_gene: TRBJ2-3
abundance: once
d_gene: .
v_gene: TRBV11-2
CDR3nt: TGTGCCAGCAGCTTGGGGGGAATGGCAGATACGCAGTATTTT
CDR3aa: CASSLGGMADTQYF

j_gene: TRBJ1-2
abundance: .
d_gene: TRBD1
v_gene: TRBV28
CDR3nt: TGTGCCAGCAGTTCCCCGATCCGACAGGGCAACTATGGCTACACCTTC
CDR3aa: CASSSPIRQGNYGYTF

j_gene: TRBJ1-5
abundance: few
d_gene: .
v_gene: TRBV2
CDR3nt: TGTGCCAGCTCCCTGGGCGGGGGCGGTTATCAGCCCCAGCATTTT
CDR3aa: CASSLGGGGYQPQHF

j_gene: TRBJ2-7
abundance: .
d_gene: .
v_gene: TRBV11-2
CDR3nt: TGTGCCAGCCGACCACTAGTATCCTACGAGCAGTACTTC
CDR3aa: CASRPLVSYEQYF

j_gene: TRBJ2-7
abundance: once
d_gene: .
v_gene: TRBV6-2/TRBV6-3
CDR3nt: TGTGCCAGCAGTTACGGGCCTATCTACGAGCAGTACTTC
CDR3aa: CASSYGPIYEQYF

j_gene: TRBJ1-4
abundance: .
d_gene: .
v_gene: TRBV5-1
CDR3nt: TGCGCCAGCAGCTTGACGGGCCTAGGGAGCCAACCTAATGAAAAACTGTTTTTT
CDR3aa: CASSLTGLGSQPNEKLFF

j_gene: TRBJ2-7
abundance: .
d_gene: .
v_gene: TRBV5-6
CDR3nt: TGTGCCAGCAGCAGTGCCACAGGGAAAGGTGTCTCCTACGAGCAGTACTTC
CDR3aa: CASSSATGKGVSYEQYF

j_gene: TRBJ1-5
abundance: .
d_gene: TRBD1
v_gene: TRBV7-8
CDR3nt: TGTGCCAGCAGCTTCGGACAGGGTGTGGGCAATCAGCCCCAGCATTTT
CDR3aa: CASSFGQGVGNQPQHF

j_gene: TRBJ2-5
abundance: .
d_gene: TRBD1
v_gene: TRBV19
CDR3nt: TGTGCCAGTAGTTCGGACAGGGTCGGACAGACCCAGTACTTC
CDR3aa: CASSSDRVGQTQYF

j_gene: TRBJ1-4
abundance: once
d_gene: .
v_gene: TRBV30
CDR3nt: TGTGCCTGGAGTGTAGCCATTAATGAAAAACTGTTTTTT
CDR3aa: CAWSVAINEKLFF

j_gene: TRBJ2-3
abundance: .
d_gene: .
v_gene: TRBV2
CDR3nt: TGTGCCAGCACCCGGACTTCTAGCACAGATACGCAGTATTTT
CDR3aa: CASTRTSSTDTQYF

j_gene: TRBJ1-4
abundance: .
d_gene: .
v_gene: TRBV6-6
CDR3nt: TGTGCCAGCAGTTATGGACAGACTGCAACTAATGAAAAACTGTTTTTT
CDR3aa: CASSYGQTATNEKLFF

j_gene: TRBJ1-3
abundance: .
d_gene: .
v_gene: TRBV3-1/TRBV3-2
CDR3nt: TGTGCCAGCAGCCAGTCCGGGTCTGGAAACACCATATATTTT
CDR3aa: CASSQSGSGNTIYF

j_gene: TRBJ2-5
abundance: .
d_gene: TRBD2
v_gene: TRBV27
CDR3nt: TGTGCCAGCAGTTTATCGGTAGCGGGAGTTCAAGAGACCCAGTACTTC
CDR3aa: CASSLSVAGVQETQYF